The clone carrying this TCR beta chain was counted many times. Its antigen is as yet unknown. Each TCR cDNA molecule carried a unique molecular identifier. TCRdb called the 5' RACE reads again in MiXCR, with one record for every CDR3 protein. The profile shows some 110,000 distinct CDR3 sequences, roughly an eighth of them singletons. The sample belongs to a study of spatial heterogeneity in lung cancer. Whole-study context: The donor group consisted of 72 patients who had untreated, early-stage non-small cell lung cancer. Sequenced were any available follow-up PBMC samples, which had been obtained a median of roughly two years after resection.

Noted time point: blood at routine non-recurrence follow-up after resection. Sequencing of whole RNA from tumor, nontumor lung or frozen PBMC involved no sorting. Study outcomes and limitations: Blood showed ubiquitous tumor TCRs more often at resection than at routine follow-up.

The V gene end was trimmed by 6 bases and the J gene end by 0 bases; junction bases not matched to a gene: 3. The germline gives CDR1 SNHLY, CDR2 FYNNEI. CDR3 size: 15 residues. J is TRBJ2-3 and V is TRBV2; 10 positions match TRBD1. Specimen: PBMCs, collected at follow-up. This sequence originates from a male donor with early-stage non-small cell lung cancer. The CDR3 DNA sequence: TGTGCCAGCAGGAGGGACAGGGGTAGCACAGATACGCAGTATTTT. It codes for CASRRDRGSTDTQYF.